These 20 T cell receptor beta chains share one sample of origin, sequenced in a study of blood T cell repertoires in COVID-19. Assay used: immunoSEQ multiplex PCR; TCRdb lists only in-frame clones, some missing. This sample carries tens of thousands of clones, about 90% of them seen once, and the ten largest clones take less than 3.5%. Sequenced input: peripheral blood. The receptors derive from a man aged 50 or older with COVID-19, enrolled during active disease.

The chain couples TRBV19 to TRBJ2-7; TRBD1 matches 7 bases. The CDR3 runs 14 residues. Germline V gene lookup returns CDR1 LNHDA and CDR2 SQIVND (reference sequence). The V gene end was trimmed by 5 bases and the J gene end by 4 bases; junction bases not matched to a gene: 8. In DNA, the CDR3 is TGTGCCAGTAGTCACCGGGACAGCATATACGAGCAGTACTTC. This sequence encodes CASSHRDSIYEQYF.

The rearrangement uses TRBV11-2 and TRBJ2-1; TRBD2 matches 9 bases. Trimming cost V 5 bases and J 5 bases; bases outside gene matches: 10. CDR1 and CDR2 from the germline V gene are SGHAT and FQNNGV. The CDR3 length is 16 residues. CDR3 sequence: CASSPWAGGTNNEQFF. In DNA, the CDR3 is TGTGCCAGCAGCCCCTGGGCGGGGGGGACCAACAATGAGCAGTTCTTC. The full variable domain, in which reference TRBV11-2 and TRBJ2-1 provide the parts outside the CDR3, is EAGVAQSPRYKIIEKRQSVAFWCNPISGHATLYWYQQILGQGPKLLIQFQNNGVVDDSQLPKDRFSAERLKGVDSTLKIQPAKLEDSAVYLCASSPWAGGTNNEQFFGPGTRLTVL.

The V gene is TRBV6-2 or TRBV6-3, the J gene TRBJ1-5, with 9 nucleotides matching TRBD1. V shed 2 bases and J 4 bases; nucleotides not matched to a gene: 6. The CDR3 length is 16 residues. Germline V gene sequence: CDR1 MNHEY, CDR2 SVGEGT. In nucleotides, the CDR3 is TGTGCCAGCAGTTACCGGACAGGGGACACTAATCAGCCCCAGCATTTT. This sequence encodes CASSYRTGDTNQPQHF.

The genes are TRBV10-3 and TRBJ2-6; 8 bases fit TRBD2. The junction had 2 bases not matched to a gene; V was cut back by 2 bases and J by 2 bases. The germline gives CDR1 ENHRY, CDR2 SYGVKD. The CDR3 has 16 amino acids. The CDR3 nucleotides read TGTGCCATCAGTGAGCCGGGGGGGGCTGGGGCCAACGTCCTGACTTTC. It yields the protein CAISEPGGAGANVLTF.

The CDR3 here is CASSLWTGDTGELFF. The CDR3 bases are TGTGCCAGCAGCTTATGGACAGGTGATACCGGGGAGCTGTTTTTT. The rearrangement uses TRBV7-2 and TRBJ2-2, with TRBD1 identical over 7 bases. Looked up from germline, CDR1 is SGHTA and CDR2 is FQGNSA. Trimming at V came to 2 bases and at J to 5 bases, leaving 5 bases not matched to a gene. This CDR3 is 15 amino acids long.

The V gene is TRBV7-2, the J gene TRBJ1-5; tentatively, D is TRBD1 (6 bases). With 2 bases removed from V and 5 bases from J, the gap between germline ends came to 13 bases. Germline V lookup: CDR1 SGHTA, CDR2 FQGNSA. This CDR3 has 15 residues. In DNA, the CDR3 is TGTGCCAGCAGCTTATTCACAGGGCGGGATCAGCCCCAGCATTTT. Translated: CASSLFTGRDQPQHF.

V gene TRBV6-6 combines with J gene TRBJ1-1; D might be TRBD1 (6 bases). CDR1 is MNHNY, CDR2 SVGAGI, per germline (reference sequence). The V end was cut by 7 bases, the J end by 1 base, with 10 bases between. The CDR3 extends over 13 amino acids. In nucleotides, the CDR3 is TGTGCCAGCACTGGACAGTCGAACACTGAAGCTTTCTTT. Its translation is CASTGQSNTEAFF.

J is TRBJ1-2 and V is TRBV3-1 (or the pseudogene TRBV3-2); the match to TRBD1 covers 7 bases. The trim removed 5 bases at V and 5 bases at J, leaving 2 bases unmatched. Germline V lookup: CDR1 LGHDT, CDR2 YNNKEL (reference sequence). The CDR3 extends over 12 amino acids. For the CDR3, the DNA is TGTGCCAGCAGCAGGGGGCAATATGGCTACACCTTC. Protein: CASSRGQYGYTF.

The genes are TRBV7-3 and TRBJ2-2; D not certain. The germline V gene encodes CDR1 SGHTA and CDR2 FQGTGA. V lost 9 bases and J 0 bases, leaving 14 bases between the germline ends. The CDR3 length is 15 residues. The CDR3 is CASRSTIANTGELFF. DNA of the CDR3: TGTGCCAGTAGGAGTACGATCGCGAACACCGGGGAGCTGTTTTTT.

The chain joins TRBV7-8 to TRBJ2-7; D is unclear. Trimming pared 5 bases from V and 6 bases from J, leaving 11 bases between. The CDR3 runs to 12 residues. Germline-derived CDR1 and CDR2 are SGHVS and FQNEAQ. CDR3 loop: CASSLFGSEQYF. The CDR3 DNA sequence: TGTGCCAGCAGCCTGTTCGGTTCCGAGCAGTACTTC.

CDR3 in amino acids: CASVGRRGTDTQYF. The CDR3 DNA sequence: TGTGCCAGCGTCGGCCGACGAGGTACAGATACGCAGTATTTT. This chain links TRBV6-5 with TRBJ2-3; no clear D gene. The germline V gene has CDR1 MNHEY and CDR2 SVGAGI. Between the trimmed V and J ends, which lost 8 bases and 3 bases, there was a span of 15 bases. The CDR3 covers 14 residues.

The J gene is TRBJ2-7, the V gene TRBV30; TRBD1 might be the D (6 bases). The germline V gene has CDR1 GTSNPN and CDR2 SVGIG (reference sequence). This CDR3 comprises 15 residues. V was trimmed by 0 bases and J by 5 bases, leaving 17 bases between them. CDR3 sequence: CAWSVMTNQGNEQYF. The CDR3 DNA sequence: TGTGCCTGGAGTGTTATGACAAATCAGGGGAACGAGCAGTACTTC. Full variable domain (missing parts from reference TRBV30 and TRBJ2-7): SQTIHQWPATLVQPVGSPLSLECTVEGTSNPNLYWYRQAAGRGLQLLFYSVGIGQISSEVPQNLSASRPQDRQFILSSKKLLLSDSGFYLCAWSVMTNQGNEQYFGPGTRLTVT.

This clone showed up just once. The J gene is TRBJ2-5, the V gene TRBV9, with 9 bases fitting TRBD2. This CDR3 has 15 residues. J gave up 4 bases and V 0 bases, and 4 bases lay outside the gene matches. The germline CDR1 and CDR2 sequences are SGDLS and YYNGEE. CDR3 loop: CASSVVGGGAETQYF. CDR3 nucleotides: TGTGCCAGCAGCGTAGTTGGCGGGGGGGCAGAGACCCAGTACTTC.

This clone was seen only a few times. This chain uses TRBV11-2 with TRBJ1-2; D might be TRBD1 (5 bases). Germline V gives CDR1 SGHAT, CDR2 FQNNGV. The CDR3 runs 13 residues. V was pared by 5 bases and J by 4 bases, with 11 bases between. The CDR3 coding sequence is TGTGCCAGCAGCGCCGGGGGTGTCTATGGCTACACCTTC. It translates to CASSAGGVYGYTF.

In this sample, this clone turned up once. The chain combines TRBV11-2 with TRBJ2-1; TRBD2 matches 7 bases. CDR3 length equals 16 residues. Germline V CDR1 and CDR2: SGHAT, FQNNGV. Unmatched junction bases numbered 14, after V lost 5 bases and J lost 7 bases. The CDR3 DNA reads TGTGCCAGCAGCCCCTGGACCGGGGGGACCGAAAATGAGCAGTTCTTC. Translated: CASSPWTGGTENEQFF.

The V and J genes are TRBV2 and TRBJ2-7; tentatively, D is TRBD2 (6 bases). Germline loops: CDR1 SNHLY, CDR2 FYNNEI. Trimming pared 7 bases from V and 6 bases from J, leaving 13 bases between. The CDR3 is 12 residues long. CDR3: CASNGGMGEQYF. The CDR3 DNA reads TGTGCCAGCAACGGGGGAATGGGCGAGCAGTACTTC.

A single count supports this clone. V usage is TRBV10-3 and J usage is TRBJ2-7; D uncertain. The V and J ends lost 3 bases and 2 bases respectively, with 8 bases between them. Per the germline V gene, CDR1 is ENHRY and CDR2 is SYGVKD. The CDR3 has 13 amino acids. CDR3 DNA sequence: TGTGCCATCAGTGAACAGAGACCCTACGAGCAGTACTTC. Amino acid sequence: CAISEQRPYEQYF.

The chain links TRBV19 to TRBJ1-2; TRBD1 matches at 7 bases. The CDR3 has 14 residues. Looked up from germline, CDR1 is LNHDA and CDR2 is SQIVND (reference sequence). V trimming: 5 bases; J trimming: 5 bases; junction bases outside the gene matches: 8. The CDR3 region has the DNA TGTGCCAGTAGTTTAAGGGGACAGTCATATGGCTACACCTTC. This gives the protein CASSLRGQSYGYTF.

This chain connects TRBV10-3 to TRBJ1-2; 7 bases map to TRBD1. CDR1 is ENHRY, CDR2 SYGVKD, per germline. V shed 6 bases, J shed 8 bases, and the junction held 21 bases outside the gene matches. CDR3 length equals 17 residues. The CDR3 DNA follows: TGTGCCATCAGCCCTGGCAAGGACAGGCCCCAGGATGGCGGCTACACCTTC. Amino acids: CAISPGKDRPQDGGYTF.

This clone was detected once. The V and J genes are TRBV7-6 and TRBJ1-5, with TRBD1 identical over 7 bases. Germline trimming cut 3 bases from V and 5 bases from J; bases unmatched to any gene: 4. CDR3 length equals 14 residues. Germline CDR1 and CDR2: SGHVS and FNYEAQ. The CDR3 here is CASSLGDSYQPQHF. CDR3 bases: TGTGCCAGCAGCTTGGGGGACAGCTATCAGCCCCAGCATTTT.